This T cell receptor (beta chain) was identified in a study of long-term antiretroviral therapy in people with HIV. Background on the study: By about a decade, the earliest samples predate the 2015 immediate-ART recommendation.

It was version v3.0 of the immunoSEQ assay that was run at survey level. Some clones are missing from TCRdb's copy, which holds only in-frame ones; the method was immunoSEQ multiplex PCR. The sample has about 25,000 clones; about 86% are singletons. Looked up from germline, CDR1 is SGHTA and CDR2 is FQGNSA. The V segment lost 1 base and the J segment 3 bases; nucleotides outside the gene matches: 10. The CDR3 has 17 amino acids. Overall study results and limits: Repertoires in HIV (unlike those of controls) had narrower CDR3 length ranges.

This clone is classed as medium-sized. The antigen remains unidentified. This sample includes further DNA sequences coding for the same CDR3. This TCR derives from a man under 40 with HIV. The rearrangement joins TRBV7-2 to TRBJ2-7; 9 bases map to TRBD2. The sample was unsorted PBMCs, taken 0.7 years before starting antiretroviral therapy. CDR3 sequence (DNA): TGTGCCAGCAGCTTAGGCCCCTTGGCGGGAGGGCTCTACGAGCAGTACTTC. Translated: CASSLGPLAGGLYEQYF. Complete variable domain (other parts from reference TRBV7-2 and TRBJ2-7): GAGVSQSPSNKVTEKGKDVELRCDPISGHTALYWYRQSLGQGLEFLIYFQGNSAPDKSGLPSDRFSAERTGGSVSTLTIQRTQQEDSAVYLCASSLGPLAGGLYEQYFGPGTRLTVT.